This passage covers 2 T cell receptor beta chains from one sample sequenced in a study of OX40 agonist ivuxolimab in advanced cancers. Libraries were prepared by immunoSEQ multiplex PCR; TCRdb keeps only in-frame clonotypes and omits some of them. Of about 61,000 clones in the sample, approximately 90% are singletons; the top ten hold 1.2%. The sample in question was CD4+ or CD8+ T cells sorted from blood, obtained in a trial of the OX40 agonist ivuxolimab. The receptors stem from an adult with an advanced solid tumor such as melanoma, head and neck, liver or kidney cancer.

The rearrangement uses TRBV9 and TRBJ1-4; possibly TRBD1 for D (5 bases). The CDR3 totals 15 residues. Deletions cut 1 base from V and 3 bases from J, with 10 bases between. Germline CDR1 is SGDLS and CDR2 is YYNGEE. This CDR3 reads CASSVRMGPNEKLFF. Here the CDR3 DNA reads TGTGCCAGCAGCGTAAGGATGGGGCCTAATGAAAAACTGTTTTTT.

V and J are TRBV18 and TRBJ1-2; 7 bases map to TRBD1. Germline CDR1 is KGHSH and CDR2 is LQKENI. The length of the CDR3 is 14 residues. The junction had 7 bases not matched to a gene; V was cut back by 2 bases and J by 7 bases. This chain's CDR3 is CASSPATGKSGYTF. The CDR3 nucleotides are TGTGCCAGCTCACCAGCGACAGGGAAGAGTGGCTACACCTTC.